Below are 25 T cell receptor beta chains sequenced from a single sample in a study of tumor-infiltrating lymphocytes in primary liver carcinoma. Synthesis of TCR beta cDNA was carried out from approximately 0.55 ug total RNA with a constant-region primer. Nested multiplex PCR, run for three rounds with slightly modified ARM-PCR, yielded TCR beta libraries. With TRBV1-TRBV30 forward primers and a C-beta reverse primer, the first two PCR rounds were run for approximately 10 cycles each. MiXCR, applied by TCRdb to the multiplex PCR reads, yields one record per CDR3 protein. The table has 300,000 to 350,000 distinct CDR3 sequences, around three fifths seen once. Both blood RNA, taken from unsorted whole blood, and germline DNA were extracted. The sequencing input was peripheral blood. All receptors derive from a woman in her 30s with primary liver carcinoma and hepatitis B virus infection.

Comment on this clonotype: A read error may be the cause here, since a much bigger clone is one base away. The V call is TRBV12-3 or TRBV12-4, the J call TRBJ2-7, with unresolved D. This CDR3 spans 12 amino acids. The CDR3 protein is CASSYKHHEHYF. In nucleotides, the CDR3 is TGTGCCAGCAGTTACAAGCACCACGAGCATTACTTC.

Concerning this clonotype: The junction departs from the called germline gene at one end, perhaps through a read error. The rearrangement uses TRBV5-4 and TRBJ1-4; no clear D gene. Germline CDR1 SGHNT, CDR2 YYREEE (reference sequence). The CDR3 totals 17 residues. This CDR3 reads CASSLSGEVATNEKLFF. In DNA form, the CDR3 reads TGTGCCAGTAGCTTGAGTGGGGAGGTGGCAACTAATGAAAAACTGTTTTTT.

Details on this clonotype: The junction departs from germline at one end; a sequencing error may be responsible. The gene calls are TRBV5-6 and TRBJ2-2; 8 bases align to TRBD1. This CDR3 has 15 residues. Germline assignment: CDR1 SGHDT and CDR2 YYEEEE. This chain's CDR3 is CASSLGTGRTGEPFF. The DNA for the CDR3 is TGTGCCAGCAGCTTGGGGACAGGGCGCACCGGGGAGCCGTTTTTT.

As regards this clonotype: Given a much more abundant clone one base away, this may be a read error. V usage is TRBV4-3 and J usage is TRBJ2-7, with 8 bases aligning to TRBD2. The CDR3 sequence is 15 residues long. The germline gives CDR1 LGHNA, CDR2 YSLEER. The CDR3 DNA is TGCGCCAGCAGCCAAGATCTGGGACTAGTTTACGAGCACTACTTC. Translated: CASSQDLGLVYEHYF.

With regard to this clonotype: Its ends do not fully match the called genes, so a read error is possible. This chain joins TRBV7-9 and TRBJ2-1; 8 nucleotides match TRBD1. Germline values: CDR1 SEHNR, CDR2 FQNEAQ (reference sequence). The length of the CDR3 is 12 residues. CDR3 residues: CASVGWTGSLLF. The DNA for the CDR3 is TGTGCCAGCGTTGGCTGGACAGGGAGTCTGTTATTC.

The CDR3 reads CASSPGQGNRDTQYF. CDR3 sequence (DNA): TGTGCCAGCAGCCCCGGACAGGGGAACAGAGATACGCAGTATTTT. The chain is built from TRBV4-2 and TRBJ2-3; TRBD1 aligns across 9 bases. This CDR3 is built from 15 residues. Germline-derived CDR1 and CDR2 are LGHNA and YNFKEQ. V lost 4 bases, J lost 5 bases, and 7 bases stayed unmatched.

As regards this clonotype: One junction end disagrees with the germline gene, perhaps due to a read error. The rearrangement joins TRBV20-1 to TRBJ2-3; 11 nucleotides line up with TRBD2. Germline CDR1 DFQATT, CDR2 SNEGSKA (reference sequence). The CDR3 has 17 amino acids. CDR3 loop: CNARARSSGRALDTQYF. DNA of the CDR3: TGCAATGCTAGAGCTCGAAGTAGCGGGAGGGCCCTGGATACGCAGTATTTT.

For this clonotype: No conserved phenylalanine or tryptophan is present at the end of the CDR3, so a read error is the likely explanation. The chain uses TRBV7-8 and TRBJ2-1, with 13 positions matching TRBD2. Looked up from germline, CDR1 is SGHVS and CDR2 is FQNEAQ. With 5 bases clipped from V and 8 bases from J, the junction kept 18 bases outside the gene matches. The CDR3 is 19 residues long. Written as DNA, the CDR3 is TGTGCCAGCAGCCCAAGGGGACTAGCGGGACCTTTTCTCAGCGATGAGCAGTTCCTC. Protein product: CASSPRGLAGPFLSDEQFL.

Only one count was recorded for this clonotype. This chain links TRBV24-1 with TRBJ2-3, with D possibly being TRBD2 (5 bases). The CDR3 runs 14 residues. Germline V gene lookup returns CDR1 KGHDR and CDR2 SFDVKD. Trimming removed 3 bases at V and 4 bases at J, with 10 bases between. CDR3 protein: CATSDRTLPDTQYF. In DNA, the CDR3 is TGTGCCACCAGTGATCGGACTCTCCCAGATACGCAGTATTTT.

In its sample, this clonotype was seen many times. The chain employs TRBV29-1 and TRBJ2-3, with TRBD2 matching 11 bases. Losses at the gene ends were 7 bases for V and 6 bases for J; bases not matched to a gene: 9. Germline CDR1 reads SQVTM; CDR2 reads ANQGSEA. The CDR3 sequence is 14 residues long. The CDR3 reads CSALAGGPGDTQYF. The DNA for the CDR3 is TGCAGCGCTTTAGCGGGAGGGCCTGGGGATACGCAGTATTTT.

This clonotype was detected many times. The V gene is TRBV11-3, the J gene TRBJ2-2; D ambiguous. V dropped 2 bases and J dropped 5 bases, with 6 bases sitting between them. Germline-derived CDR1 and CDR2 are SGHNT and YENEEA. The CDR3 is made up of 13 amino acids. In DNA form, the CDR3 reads TGTGCCAGCAGCTTAATCGGGACCGGGGAGCTGTTTTTT. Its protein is CASSLIGTGELFF.

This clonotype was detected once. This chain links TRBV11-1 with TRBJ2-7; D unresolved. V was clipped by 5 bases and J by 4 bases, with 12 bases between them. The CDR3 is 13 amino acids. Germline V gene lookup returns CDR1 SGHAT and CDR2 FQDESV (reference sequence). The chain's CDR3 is CASSILTGYEQYF. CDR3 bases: TGTGCCAGCAGCATCCTGACTGGTTACGAGCAGTACTTC.

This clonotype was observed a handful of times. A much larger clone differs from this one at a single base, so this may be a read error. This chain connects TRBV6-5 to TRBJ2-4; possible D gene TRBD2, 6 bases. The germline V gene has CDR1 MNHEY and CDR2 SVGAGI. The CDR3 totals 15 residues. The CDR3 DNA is TGTGCCAGCAGTTTTTCCGGGACTTCCAAAAACATTGAGTACTTC. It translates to CASSFSGTSKNIEYF.

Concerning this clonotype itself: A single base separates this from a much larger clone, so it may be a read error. In nucleotides, the CDR3 is TGCGCCAGCAGCGAGGACAGGGGGAACACCGAGGAGCTGTTTTTT. Translating gives CASSEDRGNTEELFF. The chain couples TRBV5-1 to TRBJ2-2; the match to TRBD1 covers 10 bases. CDR1 SGHRS and CDR2 YFSETQ come from the germline V gene. The CDR3 runs to 15 residues.

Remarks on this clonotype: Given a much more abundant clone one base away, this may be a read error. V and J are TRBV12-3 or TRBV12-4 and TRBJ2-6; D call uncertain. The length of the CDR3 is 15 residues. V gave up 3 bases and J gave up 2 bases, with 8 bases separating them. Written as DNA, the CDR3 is TGTGCCAGCAGTTTGCGTCAGGCTGGGGCCAACGTCCTGACTTTC. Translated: CASSLRQAGANVLTF.

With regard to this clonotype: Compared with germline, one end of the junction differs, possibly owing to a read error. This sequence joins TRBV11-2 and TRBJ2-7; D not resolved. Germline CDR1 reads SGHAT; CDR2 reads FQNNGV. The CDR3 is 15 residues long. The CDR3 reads CASSSPRTGTYEQYF. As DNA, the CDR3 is TGTGCCAGCAGCTCTCCTAGGACGGGTACCTACGAGCAGTACTTT.

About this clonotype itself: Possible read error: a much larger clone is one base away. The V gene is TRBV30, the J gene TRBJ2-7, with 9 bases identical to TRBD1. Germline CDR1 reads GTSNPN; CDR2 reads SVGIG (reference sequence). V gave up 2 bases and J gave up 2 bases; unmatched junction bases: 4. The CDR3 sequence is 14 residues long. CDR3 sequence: CAWSPRTGAYEQYF. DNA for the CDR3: TGTGCCTGGAGTCCTAGGACAGGGGCCTACGAGCAGTACTTC.

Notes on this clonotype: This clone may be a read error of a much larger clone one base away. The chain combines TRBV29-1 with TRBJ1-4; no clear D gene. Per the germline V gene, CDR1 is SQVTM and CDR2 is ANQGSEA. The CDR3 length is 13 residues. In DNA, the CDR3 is TGCGGCGTTGTGTCCGGTCTGGGTGAAAAACTGTTTTTT. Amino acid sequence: CGVVSGLGEKLFF.

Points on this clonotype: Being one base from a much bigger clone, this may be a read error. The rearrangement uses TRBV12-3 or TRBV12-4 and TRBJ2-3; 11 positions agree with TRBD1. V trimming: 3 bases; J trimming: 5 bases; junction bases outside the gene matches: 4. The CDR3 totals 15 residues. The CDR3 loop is CASSFRTGGIDTQYF. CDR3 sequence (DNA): TGTGCCAGCAGTTTCCGGACAGGGGGCATAGATACGCAGTATTTT.

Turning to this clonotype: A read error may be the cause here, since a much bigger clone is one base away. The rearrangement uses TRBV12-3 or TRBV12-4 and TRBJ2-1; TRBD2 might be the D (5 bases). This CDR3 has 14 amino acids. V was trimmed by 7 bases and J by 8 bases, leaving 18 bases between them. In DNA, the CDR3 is TGTGCCAGCACTCCTCCGGGGAGTTCTCATGAGCAGTTCTTC. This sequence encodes CASTPPGSSHEQFF.

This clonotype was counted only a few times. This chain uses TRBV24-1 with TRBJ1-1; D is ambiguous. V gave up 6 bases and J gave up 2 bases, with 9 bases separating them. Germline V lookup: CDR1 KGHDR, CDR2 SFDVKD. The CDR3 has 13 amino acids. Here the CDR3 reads CATSRGGNTEAFF. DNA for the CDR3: TGTGCCACCAGTCGAGGCGGTAACACTGAAGCTTTCTTT.

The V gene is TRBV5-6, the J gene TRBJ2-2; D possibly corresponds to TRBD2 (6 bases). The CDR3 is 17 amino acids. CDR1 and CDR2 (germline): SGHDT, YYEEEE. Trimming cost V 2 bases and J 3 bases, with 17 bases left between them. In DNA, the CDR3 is TGTGCCAGCAGCTTCTCTGGGGCGGGACTTGACACCGGGGAGCTGTTTTTT. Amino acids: CASSFSGAGLDTGELFF.

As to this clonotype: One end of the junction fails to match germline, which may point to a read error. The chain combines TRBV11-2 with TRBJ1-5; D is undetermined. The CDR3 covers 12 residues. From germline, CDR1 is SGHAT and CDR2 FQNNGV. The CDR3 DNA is TGTGCCAGCTGCTTAGCCTCGTCAGCCCCAGCATTT. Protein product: CASCLASSAPAF. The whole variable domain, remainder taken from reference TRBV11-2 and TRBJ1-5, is EAGVAQSPRYKIIEKRQSVAFWCNPISGHATLYWYQQILGQGPKLLIQFQNNGVVDDSQLPKDRFSAERLKGVDSTLKIQPAKLEDSAVYLCASCLASSAPAFGDGTRLSIL.

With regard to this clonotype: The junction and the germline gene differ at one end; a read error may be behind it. The CDR3 nucleotides are TGTGCCAGCAGCCGTGCGGGACAGGGCTTCTACGAGCGGTACTTC. It specifies CASSRAGQGFYERYF. The chain combines TRBV13 with TRBJ2-7; 9 nucleotides match TRBD1. This CDR3 is 15 amino acids long. The V gene's germline CDR1 is PRHDT and CDR2 FYEKMQ (reference sequence).

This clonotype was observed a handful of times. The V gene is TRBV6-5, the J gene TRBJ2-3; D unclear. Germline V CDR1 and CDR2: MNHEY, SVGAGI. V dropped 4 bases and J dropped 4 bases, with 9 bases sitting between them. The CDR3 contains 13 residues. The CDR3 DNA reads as TGTGCCAGCAGTTCCCTTGACTCAGATACGCAGTATTTT. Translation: CASSSLDSDTQYF.